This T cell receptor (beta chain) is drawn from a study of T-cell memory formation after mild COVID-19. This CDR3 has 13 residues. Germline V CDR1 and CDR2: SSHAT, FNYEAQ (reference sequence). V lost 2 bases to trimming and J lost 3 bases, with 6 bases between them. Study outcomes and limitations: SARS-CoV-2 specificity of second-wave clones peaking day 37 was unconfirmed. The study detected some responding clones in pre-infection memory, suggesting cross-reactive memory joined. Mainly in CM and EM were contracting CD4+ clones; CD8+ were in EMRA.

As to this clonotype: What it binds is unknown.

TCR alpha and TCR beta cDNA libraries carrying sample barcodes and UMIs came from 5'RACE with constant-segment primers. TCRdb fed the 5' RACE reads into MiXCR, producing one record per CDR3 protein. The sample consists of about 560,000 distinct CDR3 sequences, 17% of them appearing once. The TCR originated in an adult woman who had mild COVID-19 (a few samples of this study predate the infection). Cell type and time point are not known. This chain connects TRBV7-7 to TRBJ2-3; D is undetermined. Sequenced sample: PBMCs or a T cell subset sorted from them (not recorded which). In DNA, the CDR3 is TGTGCCAGCAGCTTACTAGAAACAGATACGCAGTATTTT. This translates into CASSLLETDTQYF.